The clone carrying this T cell receptor (beta chain) has at least ten counts. Its specificity is not known. Germline CDR1 is SSHAT and CDR2 is FNYEAQ (reference sequence). The CDR3 loop spans 12 amino acids. Constant-segment-primed 5'RACE gave TCR alpha and TCR beta cDNA libraries with sample barcodes and UMIs. From the 5' RACE reads, TCRdb called clonotypes with MiXCR, one entry per CDR3 protein. Among roughly 560,000 distinct CDR3 sequences, around 21% were seen once, and the ten largest hold around an eighth. These data are taken from a study of T-cell memory formation after mild COVID-19. Study-wide background: Across donors, TCR clusters were largely donor specific.

Study results and limitations: Clones that contracted clustered mainly in CM and EM if CD4+ and in EMRA if CD8+. Specificity for SARS-CoV-2 was not confirmed among the second-wave clones peaking on day 37.

This sequence was found in an adult woman who had mild COVID-19 (a few samples of this study predate the infection). Cell type and time point are not known. Sequenced material: PBMCs or a T cell subset sorted from them (not recorded which). V gene TRBV7-7 combines with J gene TRBJ2-5; D is possibly TRBD2 (7 bases). For the CDR3, the DNA is TGTGCTAGCCGGGGGGCGATGGAGACCCAGTACTTC. It is translated as CASRGAMETQYF. Filled out from reference TRBV7-7 and TRBJ2-5, the complete variable domain reads GAGVSQSPRYKVTKRGQDVTLRCDPISSHATLYWYQQALGQGPEFLTYFNYEAQPDKSGLPSDRFSAERPEGSISTLTIQRTEQRDSAMYRCASRGAMETQYFGPGTRLLVL.